This TCR beta chain comes out of a study of cytomegalovirus exposure and HLA in healthy donors. Study observations and caveats: Judged likely to be a sequencing artifact was a cluster of highly shared sequence variants. Investigators reported more than 150 TCR beta chains as tied to cytomegalovirus. A later analysis associated some 16,000 TCR beta sequences with HLA alleles at a 0.05 false discovery rate.

On this clone itself: The antigen is undetermined.

The V gene's germline CDR1 is LNHDA and CDR2 SQIVND (reference sequence). This CDR3 has 11 amino acids. The ends lost 8 bases at V and 6 bases at J; junction bases unmatched: 3. Primers: 60 Vbeta forward and 13 Jbeta reverse. The data were produced by immunoSEQ multiplex PCR, yet TCRdb's version contains in-frame clones alone and is incomplete. Of under 250,000 clones listed, more than 75% are singletons. The genes are TRBV19 and TRBJ1-2, with TRBD1 identical over 7 bases. Source material: PBMCs. The clonotype was recovered from a male donor in good health and CMV-seronegative. CDR3 protein: CASVDRDGYTF. The CDR3 coding sequence is TGTGCCAGTGTAGACAGGGATGGCTACACCTTC.